The 5 T cell receptor beta chains presented below share a single source sample, sequenced in a study of CD8 T cells in Susac syndrome. The RNA input was about 0.45 to 1 ug, and it was reverse transcribed with random hexamers. TCRdb called the immunoSEQ multiplex PCR reads again in MiXCR, with one record for every CDR3 protein. The data contain 180,000 or so distinct CDR3 sequences, over 85% of them singletons. The source material was CD4+ T cells from PBMCs. The origin of the receptors is a human donor in good health.

The V and J genes are TRBV20-1 and TRBJ2-7; no firm D call. This CDR3 contains 13 residues. V was trimmed by 2 bases and J by 3 bases, leaving 11 bases between them. Germline assignment: CDR1 DFQATT and CDR2 SNEGSKA (reference sequence). CDR3 amino acids: CSARFGRLYEQYF. Written as DNA, the CDR3 is TGCAGTGCTAGATTCGGTCGTCTCTACGAGCAGTACTTC.

This chain connects TRBV6-2 or TRBV6-3 to TRBJ2-5; D might be TRBD2 (5 bases). V shed 8 bases and J shed 2 bases, with 15 bases lying between them. CDR3 length equals 14 residues. Germline CDR1 MNHEY, CDR2 SVGEGT. The CDR3 nucleotides read TGTGCCAGCGGAGGTGTTAGGGTGCAAGAGACCCAGTACTTC. Its protein product is CASGGVRVQETQYF.

The chain links TRBV29-1 to TRBJ2-3, with D maybe TRBD1 (6 bases). The V end lost 3 bases, the J end lost 6 bases, and 16 bases lay between the germline ends. Germline assignment: CDR1 SQVTM and CDR2 ANQGSEA. The CDR3 covers 14 residues. The CDR3 sequence is CSVEGALGEDTQYF. CDR3 DNA sequence: TGCAGCGTTGAGGGGGCCTTAGGAGAGGATACGCAGTATTTT.

The chain has TRBV18 and TRBJ2-3, with 8 bases matching TRBD2. The junction had 7 bases not matched to a gene; V was cut back by 4 bases and J by 4 bases. Per the germline V gene, CDR1 is KGHSH and CDR2 is LQKENI. The CDR3 totals 15 residues. The CDR3 sequence: CASSRAGREADTQYF. CDR3 DNA sequence: TGTGCCAGCTCACGCGCCGGGAGGGAGGCAGATACGCAGTATTTT.

The chain employs TRBV27 and TRBJ1-3, with TRBD1 matching over 9 bases. CDR1 and CDR2 (germline): MNHEY, SMNVEV (reference sequence). The CDR3 is 15 amino acids. V lost 6 bases, J lost 4 bases, and 7 bases stayed unmatched. The CDR3 nucleotides read TGTGCCAGCAGCCCCGGGACAGGGAAAGGAAACACCATATATTTT. This encodes CASSPGTGKGNTIYF.